The table lists the clone carrying this T cell receptor beta chain with a few counts. What it binds is not known. This specimen belongs to a study of beta chain features in type 1 diabetes. Every isolated RNA sample was fully reverse transcribed, so sequencing captured expressed TCRB transcripts. The average read count of naive, central memory and regulatory T cell samples was about 3.57 million. TCRdb's copy holds only in-frame clones and misses some; the assay was immunoSEQ multiplex PCR. Of about 660,000 clones in the sample, more than 13% were seen once. Cell sorting via CD45RO/CCR7/CD25/CD127/CD95/CD27 was performed to obtain CD4+ naive, central memory, regulatory and stem cell-like memory cells. Each sorted fraction was over 95% pure. The CDR3 is made up of 16 amino acids. V lost 5 bases to trimming and J lost 0 bases; unmatched junction nucleotides: 6. Per the germline V gene, CDR1 is SEHNR and CDR2 is FQNEAQ (reference sequence).

Whole-study results and caveats: All four CD4+ subsets of Type 1 diabetes patients contained TCRB CDR3s that were moderately but significantly shorter. Type 1 diabetes patients had VDJ junctions that carried fewer insertions and more deletions.

The receptor comes from a young man with type 1 diabetes. The sequenced sample was naive CD4+ T cells from blood. The rearrangement joins TRBV7-9 to TRBJ2-5, with TRBD2 matching over 10 bases. Here the CDR3 DNA reads TGTGCCAGCAGCCTCACTAGCGGGGCGTACCAAGAGACCCAGTACTTC. This codes for CASSLTSGAYQETQYF.